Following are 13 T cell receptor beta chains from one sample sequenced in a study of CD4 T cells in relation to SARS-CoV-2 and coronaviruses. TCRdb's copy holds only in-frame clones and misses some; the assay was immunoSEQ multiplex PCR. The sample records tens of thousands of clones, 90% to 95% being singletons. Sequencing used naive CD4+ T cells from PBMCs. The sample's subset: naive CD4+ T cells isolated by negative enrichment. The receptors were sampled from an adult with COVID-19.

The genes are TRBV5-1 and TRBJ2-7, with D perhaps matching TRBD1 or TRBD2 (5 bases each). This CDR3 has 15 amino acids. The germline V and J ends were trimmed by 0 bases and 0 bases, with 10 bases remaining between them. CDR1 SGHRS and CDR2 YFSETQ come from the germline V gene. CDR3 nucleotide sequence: TGCGCCAGCAGCTTGGGAGGGGTGAGCTCCTACGAGCAGTACTTC. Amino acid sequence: CASSLGGVSSYEQYF.

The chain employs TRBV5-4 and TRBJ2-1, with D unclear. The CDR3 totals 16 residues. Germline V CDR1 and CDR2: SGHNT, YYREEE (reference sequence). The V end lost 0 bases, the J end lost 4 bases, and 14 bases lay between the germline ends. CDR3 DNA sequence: TGTGCCAGCAGCTTGGATCCGGAAACCCGTTACAATGAGCAGTTCTTC. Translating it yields CASSLDPETRYNEQFF.

The DNA of the CDR3 is TGTGCCAGCTCACCGGCGGGACAGAGATCCTACGAGCAGTACTTC. Translating it yields CASSPAGQRSYEQYF. The chain recombines TRBV18 with TRBJ2-7; possible D gene TRBD1, 7 bases. CDR1 is KGHSH and CDR2 is LQKENI in the germline V gene. Trimming pared 3 bases from V and 1 base from J, leaving 13 bases between. CDR3 length: 15 residues.

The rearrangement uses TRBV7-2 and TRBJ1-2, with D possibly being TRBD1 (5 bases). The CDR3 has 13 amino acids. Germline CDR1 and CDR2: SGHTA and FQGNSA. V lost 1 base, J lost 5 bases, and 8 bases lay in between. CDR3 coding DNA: TGTGCCAGCAGCTTAGTGGGGGGATATGGCTACACCTTC. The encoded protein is CASSLVGGYGYTF.

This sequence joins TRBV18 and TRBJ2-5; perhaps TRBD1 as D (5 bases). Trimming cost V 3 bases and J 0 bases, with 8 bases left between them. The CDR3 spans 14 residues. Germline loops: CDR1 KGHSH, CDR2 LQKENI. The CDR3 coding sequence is TGTGCCAGCTCACCCAGGACAAACCAAGAGACCCAGTACTTC. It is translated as CASSPRTNQETQYF.

CDR3 sequence: CASSITGTGVNIQYF. DNA for the CDR3: TGTGCCAGTAGTATAACCGGGACAGGGGTAAACATTCAGTACTTC. The chain recombines TRBV19 with TRBJ2-4, with TRBD1 identical over 10 bases. Germline V CDR1 and CDR2: LNHDA, SQIVND (reference sequence). The CDR3 totals 15 residues. J was trimmed by 6 bases and V by 2 bases; bases with no gene match: 4.

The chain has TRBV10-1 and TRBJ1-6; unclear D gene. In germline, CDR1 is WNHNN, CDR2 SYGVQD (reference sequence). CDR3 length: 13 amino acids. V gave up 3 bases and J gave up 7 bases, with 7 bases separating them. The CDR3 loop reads CASSDSPNSPLHF. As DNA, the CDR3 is TGCGCCAGCAGTGACTCTCCAAATTCACCCCTCCACTTT.

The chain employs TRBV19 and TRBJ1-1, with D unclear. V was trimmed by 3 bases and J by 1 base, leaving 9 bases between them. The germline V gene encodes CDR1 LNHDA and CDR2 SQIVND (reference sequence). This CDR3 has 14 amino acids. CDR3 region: CASSIGRTNTEAFF. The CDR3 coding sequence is TGTGCCAGTAGTATTGGCAGAACGAACACTGAAGCTTTCTTT. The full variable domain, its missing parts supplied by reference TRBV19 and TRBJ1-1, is DGGITQSPKYLFRKEGQNVTLSCEQNLNHDAMYWYRQDPGQGLRLIYYSQIVNDFQKGDIAEGYSVSREKKESFPLTVTSAQKNPTAFYLCASSIGRTNTEAFFGQGTRLTVV.

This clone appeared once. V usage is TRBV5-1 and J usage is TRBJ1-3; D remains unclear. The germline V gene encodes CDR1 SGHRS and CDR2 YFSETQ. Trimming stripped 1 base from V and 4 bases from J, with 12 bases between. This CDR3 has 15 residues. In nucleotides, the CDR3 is TGCGCCAGCAGCTTGACGGCCAGGAGCGGAAACACCATATATTTT. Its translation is CASSLTARSGNTIYF.

In DNA form, the CDR3 reads TGCGCCAGCAGCTCAGGTTCCGAGGCCAACGTCCTGACTTTC. Its protein is CASSSGSEANVLTF. This sequence joins TRBV5-1 and TRBJ2-6, with no clear D. Trimming took off 3 bases at V and 6 bases at J, with 10 bases between the two ends. The germline V gene encodes CDR1 SGHRS and CDR2 YFSETQ. The CDR3 is made up of 14 amino acids.

The CDR3, as DNA: TGTGTCAGAAGCTTAGCCCGACAGATAATGAACACTGAAGCTTTCTTT. Encoded protein: CVRSLARQIMNTEAFF. The chain links TRBV7-5 to TRBJ1-1; the tabulated D call, TRBD1, remains unverified against the DNA. TRBV7-5 is an annotated pseudogene. The CDR3 has 16 amino acids.

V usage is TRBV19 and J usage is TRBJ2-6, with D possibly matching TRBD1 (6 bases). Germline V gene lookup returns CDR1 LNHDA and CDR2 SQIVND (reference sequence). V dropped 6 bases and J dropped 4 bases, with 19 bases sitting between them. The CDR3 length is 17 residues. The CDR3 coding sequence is TGTGCCAGTAGACAGGGACCGGGTATTACCGGGGCCAACGTCCTGACTTTC. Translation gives CASRQGPGITGANVLTF.

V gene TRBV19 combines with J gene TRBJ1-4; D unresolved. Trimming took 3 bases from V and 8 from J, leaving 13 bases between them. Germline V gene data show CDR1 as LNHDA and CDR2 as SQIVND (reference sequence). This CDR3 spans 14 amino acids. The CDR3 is CASSIMTLSEKLFF. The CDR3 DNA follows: TGTGCCAGTAGTATTATGACACTATCGGAAAAACTGTTTTTT.